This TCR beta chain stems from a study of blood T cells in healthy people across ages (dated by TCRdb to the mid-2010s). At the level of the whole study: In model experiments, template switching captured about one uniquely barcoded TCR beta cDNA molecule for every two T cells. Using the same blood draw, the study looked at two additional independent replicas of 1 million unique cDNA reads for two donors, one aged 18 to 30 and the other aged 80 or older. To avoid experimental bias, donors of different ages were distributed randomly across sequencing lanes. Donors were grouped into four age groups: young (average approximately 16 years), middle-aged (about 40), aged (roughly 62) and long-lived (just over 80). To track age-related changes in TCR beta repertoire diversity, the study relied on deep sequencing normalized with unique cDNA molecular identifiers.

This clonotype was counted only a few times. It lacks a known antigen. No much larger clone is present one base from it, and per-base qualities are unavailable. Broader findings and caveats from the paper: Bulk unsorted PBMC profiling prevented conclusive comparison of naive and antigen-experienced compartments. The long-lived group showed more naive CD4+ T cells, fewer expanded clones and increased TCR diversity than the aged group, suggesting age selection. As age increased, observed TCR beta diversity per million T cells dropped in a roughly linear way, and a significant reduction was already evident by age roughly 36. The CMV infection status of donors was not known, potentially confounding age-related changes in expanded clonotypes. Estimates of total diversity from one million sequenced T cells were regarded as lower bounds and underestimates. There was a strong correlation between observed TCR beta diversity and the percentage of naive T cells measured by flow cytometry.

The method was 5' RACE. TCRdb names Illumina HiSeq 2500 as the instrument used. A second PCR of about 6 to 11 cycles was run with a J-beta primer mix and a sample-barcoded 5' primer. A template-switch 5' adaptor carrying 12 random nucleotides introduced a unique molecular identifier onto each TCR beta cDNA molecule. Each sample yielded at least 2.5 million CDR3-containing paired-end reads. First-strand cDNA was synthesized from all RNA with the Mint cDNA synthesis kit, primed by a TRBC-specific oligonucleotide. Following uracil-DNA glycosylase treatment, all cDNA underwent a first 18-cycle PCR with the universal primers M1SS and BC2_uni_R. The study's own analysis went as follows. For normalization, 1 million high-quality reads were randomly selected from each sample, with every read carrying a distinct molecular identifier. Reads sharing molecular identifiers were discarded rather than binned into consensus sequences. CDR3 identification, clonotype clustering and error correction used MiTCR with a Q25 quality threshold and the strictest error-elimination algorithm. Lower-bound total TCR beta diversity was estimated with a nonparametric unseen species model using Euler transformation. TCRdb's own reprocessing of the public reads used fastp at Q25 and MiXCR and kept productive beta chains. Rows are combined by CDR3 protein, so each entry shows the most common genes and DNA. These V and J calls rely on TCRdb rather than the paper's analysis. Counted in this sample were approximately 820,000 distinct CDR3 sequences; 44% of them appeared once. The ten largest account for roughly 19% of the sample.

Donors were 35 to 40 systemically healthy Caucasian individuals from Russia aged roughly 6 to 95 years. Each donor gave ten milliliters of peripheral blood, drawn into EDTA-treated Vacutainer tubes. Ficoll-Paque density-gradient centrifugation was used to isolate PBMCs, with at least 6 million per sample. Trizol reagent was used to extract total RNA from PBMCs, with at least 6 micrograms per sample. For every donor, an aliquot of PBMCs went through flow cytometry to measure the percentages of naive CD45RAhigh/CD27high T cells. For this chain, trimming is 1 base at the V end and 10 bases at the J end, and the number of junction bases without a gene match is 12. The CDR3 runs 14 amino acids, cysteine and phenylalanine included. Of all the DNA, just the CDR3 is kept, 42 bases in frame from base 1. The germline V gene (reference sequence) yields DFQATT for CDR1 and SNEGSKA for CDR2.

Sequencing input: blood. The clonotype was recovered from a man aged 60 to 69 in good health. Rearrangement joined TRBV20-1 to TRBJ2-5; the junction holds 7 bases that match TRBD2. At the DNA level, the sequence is TGCAGTGCTAGAGCAAGAGGGCGGGGCGGGGGCCAGTACTTC. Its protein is CSARARGRGGGQYF.